These T cell receptor beta chains were read from a single sample in a study of CXCR3-negative and CXCR3-positive naive CD8 T cells. TCRdb reanalyzed the 5' RACE reads, giving one entry per CDR3 protein sequence and no DNA. This table lists more than 7,500 distinct CDR3 sequences. Sample: naive CXCR3- CD8+ T cells from blood. The receptors here all came from a human donor in good health. Some clones in this sample may be carry-over from other donors' samples. CDR3s include the opening cysteine and the closing phenylalanine or tryptophan. Size is stated for part of the rows, as once, few or many counts, or as a class when the clone is expanded.

CDR3,J,V,size
CASSSTSTAGNTIYF,TRBJ1-3,TRBV7-9,medium-sized
CASRQAGVSDTQYF,TRBJ2-3,TRBV6-2/TRBV6-3,medium-sized
CASSASFPPGELFF,TRBJ2-2,TRBV6-5,medium-sized
CASSPELAGENNEQFF,TRBJ2-1,TRBV4-1,-
CSVRGLSSYNEQFF,TRBJ2-1,TRBV29-1,medium-sized
CASSLGQPATTDTQYF,TRBJ2-3,TRBV27,medium-sized
CASSDSTNEKLFF,TRBJ1-4,TRBV12-3/TRBV12-4,medium-sized
CATRDRGTDTQYF,TRBJ2-3,TRBV15,-
CSVPGATGAFF,TRBJ1-1,TRBV29-1,medium-sized
CSARVYPGQGASPDTQYF,TRBJ2-3,TRBV20-1,medium-sized
CASSELETSGTSSYNEQFF,TRBJ2-1,TRBV2,medium-sized
CASAGTNSYEQYF,TRBJ2-7,TRBV7-9,-
CARVGQMNTEAFF,TRBJ1-1,TRBV2,-
CSSGTGVNEQFF,TRBJ2-1,TRBV20-1,medium-sized
CSARLAGEGFSYNEQFF,TRBJ2-1,TRBV29-1,medium-sized
CASSSIYRGPDTGELFF,TRBJ2-2,TRBV7-3,medium-sized
CASSYSREPYNEQFF,TRBJ2-1,TRBV6-5,-
CASSLTGEFDADTQYF,TRBJ2-3,TRBV5-1,-
CASSIALAGIYEQYF,TRBJ2-7,TRBV19,-
CASTYVGTTLDEQFF,TRBJ2-1,TRBV7-9,-
CSAGSLRGFMNTEAFF,TRBJ1-1,TRBV20-1,medium-sized
CASGLVLRDRGNTGELFF,TRBJ2-2,TRBV12-5,medium-sized
CASSLDSLARHF,TRBJ2-4,TRBV7-9,-
CSARAVGLPFSSYNEQFF,TRBJ2-1,TRBV20-1,medium-sized
CASSPGPGEKLFF,TRBJ1-4,TRBV11-2,medium-sized
CASSLMGWNNEQFF,TRBJ2-1,TRBV13,-
CASSKTSGTDTQYF,TRBJ2-3,TRBV6-5,-
CSARDLSRHGYTF,TRBJ1-2,TRBV20-1,-
CAGGTSRRDTQYF,TRBJ2-3,TRBV6-1,-
CSGYSGDIQYF,TRBJ2-4,TRBV29-1,medium-sized
CSVEEGIQETQYF,TRBJ2-5,TRBV29-1,medium-sized
CASSLDSSEAFF,TRBJ1-1,TRBV7-9,-
CASSRLAGAGDTQYF,TRBJ2-3,TRBV7-6,-
CASSLADTVIEAFF,TRBJ1-1,TRBV7-9,-
CASTLGTSGYNEQFF,TRBJ2-1,TRBV5-1,large
CASSPSGGLYEQYF,TRBJ2-7,TRBV13,-
CASSPMWGLEETQYF,TRBJ2-5,TRBV27,-
CASSLVPGPETQYF,TRBJ2-5,TRBV5-1,-
CASTLNNEQFF,TRBJ2-1,TRBV6-2/TRBV6-3,-
CSVCRESYNEQFF,TRBJ2-1,TRBV29-1,-
CSVLNRTGTGTSEAFF,TRBJ1-1,TRBV29-1,medium-sized
CASKSIRVSSYNEQFF,TRBJ2-1,TRBV5-2,-
CASSPIAGGINEQYF,TRBJ2-7,TRBV7-3,medium-sized
CSVDIAGELFF,TRBJ2-2,TRBV29-1,medium-sized
CASSLWGRAQYF,TRBJ2-5,TRBV28,-
CASSAPSGVGEQFF,TRBJ2-1,TRBV2,medium-sized
CASSYSDRGDTQYF,TRBJ2-3,TRBV6-5,-
CASSYSGGLPTDTQYF,TRBJ2-3,TRBV7-2,-
CASSLDGELFF,TRBJ2-2,TRBV7-8,medium-sized
CASSTPSGIARAEAFF,TRBJ1-1,TRBV12-3/TRBV12-4,-
CASSYPRTEYGYTF,TRBJ1-2,TRBV6-6,-
CASSPLAGTESTDTQYF,TRBJ2-3,TRBV7-8,-
CASSGAGAMSSYNEQFF,TRBJ2-1,TRBV12-3/TRBV12-4,-
CASSSGLAGKQETQYF,TRBJ2-5,TRBV7-2,medium-sized
CASSTLQPRGFYGYTF,TRBJ1-2,TRBV11-2,-